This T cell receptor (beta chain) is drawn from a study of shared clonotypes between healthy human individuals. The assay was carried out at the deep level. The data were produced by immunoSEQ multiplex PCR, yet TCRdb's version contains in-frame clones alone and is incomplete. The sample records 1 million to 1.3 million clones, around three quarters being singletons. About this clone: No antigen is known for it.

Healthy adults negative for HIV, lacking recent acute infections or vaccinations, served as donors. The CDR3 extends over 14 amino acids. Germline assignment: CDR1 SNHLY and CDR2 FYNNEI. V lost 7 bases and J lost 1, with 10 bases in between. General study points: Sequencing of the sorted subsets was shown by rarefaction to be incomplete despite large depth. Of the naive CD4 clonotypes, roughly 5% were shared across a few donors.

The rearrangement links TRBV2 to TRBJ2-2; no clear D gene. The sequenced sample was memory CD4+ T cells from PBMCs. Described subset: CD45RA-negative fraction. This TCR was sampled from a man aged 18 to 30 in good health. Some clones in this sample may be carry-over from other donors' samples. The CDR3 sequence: CASTGGKNTGELFF. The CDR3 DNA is TGTGCCAGCACGGGCGGAAAGAACACCGGGGAGCTGTTTTTT.